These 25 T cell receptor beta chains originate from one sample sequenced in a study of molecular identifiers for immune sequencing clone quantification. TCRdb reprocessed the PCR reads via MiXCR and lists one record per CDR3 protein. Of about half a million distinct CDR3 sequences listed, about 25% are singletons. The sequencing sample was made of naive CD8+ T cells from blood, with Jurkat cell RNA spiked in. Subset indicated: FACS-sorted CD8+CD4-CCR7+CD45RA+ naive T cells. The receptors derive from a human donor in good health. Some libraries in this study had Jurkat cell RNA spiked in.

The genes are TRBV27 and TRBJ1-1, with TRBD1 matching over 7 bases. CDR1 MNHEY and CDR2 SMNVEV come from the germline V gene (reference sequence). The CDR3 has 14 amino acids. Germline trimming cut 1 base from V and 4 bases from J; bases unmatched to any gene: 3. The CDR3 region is CASSLLAGGTEAFF. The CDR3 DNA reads TGTGCCAGCAGTTTATTGGCAGGGGGCACTGAAGCTTTCTTT.

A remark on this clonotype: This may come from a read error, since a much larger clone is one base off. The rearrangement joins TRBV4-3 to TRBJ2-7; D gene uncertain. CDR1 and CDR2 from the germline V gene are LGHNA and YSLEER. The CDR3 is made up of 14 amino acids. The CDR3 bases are TGCGCCAGCAGCCAGGGATCCACAGTGTACGAGCGGTACTTC. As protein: CASSQGSTVYERYF.

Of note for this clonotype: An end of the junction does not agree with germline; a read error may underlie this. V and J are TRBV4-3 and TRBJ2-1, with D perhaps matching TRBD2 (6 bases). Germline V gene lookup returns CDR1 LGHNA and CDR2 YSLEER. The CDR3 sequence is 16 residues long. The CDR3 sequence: CASSQAIADSYSEQFF. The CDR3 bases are TGCGCCAGCAGCCAGGCCATAGCGGACTCCTACAGTGAGCAGTTCTTC.

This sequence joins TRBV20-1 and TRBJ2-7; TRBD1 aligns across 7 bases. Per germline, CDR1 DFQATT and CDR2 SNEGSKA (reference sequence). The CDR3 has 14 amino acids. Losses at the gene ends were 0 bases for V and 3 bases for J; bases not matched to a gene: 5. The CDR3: CSARDPGQYYEQYF. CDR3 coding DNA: TGCAGTGCTAGAGACCCGGGACAGTACTACGAGCAGTACTTC.

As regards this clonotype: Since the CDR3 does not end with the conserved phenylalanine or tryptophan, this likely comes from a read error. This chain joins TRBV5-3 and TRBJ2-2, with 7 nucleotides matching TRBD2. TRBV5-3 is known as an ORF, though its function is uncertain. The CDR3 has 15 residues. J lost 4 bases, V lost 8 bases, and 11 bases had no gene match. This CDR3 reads CASSEWTRGTGELFL. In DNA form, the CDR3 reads TGTGCCAGCAGCGAATGGACTAGAGGCACCGGGGAGCTGTTTTTA.

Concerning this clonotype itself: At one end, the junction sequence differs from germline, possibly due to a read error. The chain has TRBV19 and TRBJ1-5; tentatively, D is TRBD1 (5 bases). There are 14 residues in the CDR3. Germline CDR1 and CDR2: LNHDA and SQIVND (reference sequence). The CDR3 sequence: CASGIWGVGQPQHF. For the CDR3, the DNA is TGTGCCAGTGGTATTTGGGGGGTGGGTCAGCCCCAGCATTTT.

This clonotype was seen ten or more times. CDR3 protein: CASSPFDRPPEAFF. The CDR3 DNA sequence: TGTGCCAGCAGTCCCTTCGACAGACCCCCTGAAGCTTTCTTT. The chain uses TRBV28 and TRBJ1-1; a possible D gene is TRBD1 (5 bases). CDR1 and CDR2 (germline): MDHEN, SYDVKM. Trimming took off 5 bases at V and 6 bases at J, with 16 bases between the two ends. This CDR3 has 14 amino acids.

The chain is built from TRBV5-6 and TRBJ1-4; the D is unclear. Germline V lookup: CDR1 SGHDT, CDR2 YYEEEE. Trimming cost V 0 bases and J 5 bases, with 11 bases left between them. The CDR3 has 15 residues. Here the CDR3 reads CASSLDWEKNEKLFF. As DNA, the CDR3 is TGTGCCAGCAGCTTGGATTGGGAGAAGAATGAAAAACTGTTTTTT.

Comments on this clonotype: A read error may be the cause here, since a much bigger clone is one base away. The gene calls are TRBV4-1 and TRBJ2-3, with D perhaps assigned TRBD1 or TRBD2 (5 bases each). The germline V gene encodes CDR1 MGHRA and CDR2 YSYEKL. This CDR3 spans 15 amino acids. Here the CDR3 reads CASSQGSGSTGTQYF. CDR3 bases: TGCGCCAGCAGCCAAGGTTCGGGGAGCACAGGTACGCAGTATTTT.

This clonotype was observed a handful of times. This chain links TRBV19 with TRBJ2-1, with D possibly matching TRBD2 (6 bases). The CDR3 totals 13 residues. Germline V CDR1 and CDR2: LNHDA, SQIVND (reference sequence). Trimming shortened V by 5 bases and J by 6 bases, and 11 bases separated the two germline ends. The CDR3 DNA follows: TGTGCCAGTAGTCCGGGAGCTTTCAATGAGCAGTTCTTC. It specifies CASSPGAFNEQFF.

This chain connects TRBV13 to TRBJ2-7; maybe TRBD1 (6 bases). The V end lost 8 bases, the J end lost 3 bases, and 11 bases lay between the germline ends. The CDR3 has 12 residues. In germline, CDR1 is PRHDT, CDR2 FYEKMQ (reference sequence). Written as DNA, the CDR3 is TGTGCCAGCGGACAGAGCTTCTACGAGCAGTACTTC. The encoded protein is CASGQSFYEQYF.

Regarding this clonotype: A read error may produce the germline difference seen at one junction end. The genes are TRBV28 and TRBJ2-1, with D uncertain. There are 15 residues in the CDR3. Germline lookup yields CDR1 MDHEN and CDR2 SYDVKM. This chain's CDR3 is CASSFEASSCNEQFF. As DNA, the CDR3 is TGTGCCAGCAGTTTTGAGGCGAGCTCCTGCAATGAGCAGTTCTTC. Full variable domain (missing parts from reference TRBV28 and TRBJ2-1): DVKVTQSSRYLVKRTGEKVFLECVQDMDHENMFWYRQDPGLGLRLIYFSYDVKMKEKGDIPEGYSVSREKKERFSLILESASTNQTSMYLCASSFEASSCNEQFFGPGTRLTVL.

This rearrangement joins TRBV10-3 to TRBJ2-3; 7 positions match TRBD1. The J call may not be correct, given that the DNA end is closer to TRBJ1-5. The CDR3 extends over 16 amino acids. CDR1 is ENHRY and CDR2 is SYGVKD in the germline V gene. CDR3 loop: CAIRSLGLAGTDTQHF. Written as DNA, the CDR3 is TGTGCCATCAGATCCCTCGGACTAGCGGGGACAGATACGCAGCATTTT.

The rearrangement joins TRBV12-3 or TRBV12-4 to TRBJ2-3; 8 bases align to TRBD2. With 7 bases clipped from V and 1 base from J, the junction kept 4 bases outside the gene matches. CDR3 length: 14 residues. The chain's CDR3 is CASTKTSGTDTQYF. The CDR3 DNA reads TGTGCCAGCACCAAGACTAGCGGCACAGATACGCAGTATTTT.

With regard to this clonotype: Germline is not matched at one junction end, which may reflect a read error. CDR3 in amino acids: CASSDTGEVNPPPHF. CDR3 coding DNA: TGTGCCAGCAGTGATACCGGGGAGGTTAATCCGCCCCCGCATTTT. The rearrangement links TRBV2 to TRBJ1-5, with no clear D. This CDR3 is built from 15 residues. Germline V gene sequence: CDR1 SNHLY, CDR2 FYNNEI.

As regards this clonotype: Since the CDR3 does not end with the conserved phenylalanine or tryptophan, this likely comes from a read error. CDR3 DNA sequence: TGTGCCAGCAGCCGAATGGGGCCCAACGGCGAGCAGTACATC. Protein sequence: CASSRMGPNGEQYI. V and J are TRBV11-2 and TRBJ2-7; the D gene is possibly TRBD1 (5 bases). The germline V gene has CDR1 SGHAT and CDR2 FQNNGV. The CDR3 runs 14 residues. The V end lost 5 bases, the J end lost 6 bases, and 17 bases lay between the germline ends.

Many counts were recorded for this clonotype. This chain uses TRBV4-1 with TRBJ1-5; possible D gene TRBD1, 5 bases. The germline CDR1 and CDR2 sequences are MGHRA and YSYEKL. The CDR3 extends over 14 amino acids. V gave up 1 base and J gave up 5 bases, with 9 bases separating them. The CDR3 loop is CASSQGDGYQPQHF. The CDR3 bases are TGCGCCAGCAGCCAAGGGGACGGCTATCAGCCCCAGCATTTT.

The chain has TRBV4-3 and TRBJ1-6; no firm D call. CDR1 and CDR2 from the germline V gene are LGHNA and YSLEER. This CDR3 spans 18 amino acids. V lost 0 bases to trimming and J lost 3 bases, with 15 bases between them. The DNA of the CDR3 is TGCGCCAGCAGCCAAGATCCTCCGGCAGACTACTATAATTCACCCCTCCACTTT. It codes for CASSQDPPADYYNSPLHF.

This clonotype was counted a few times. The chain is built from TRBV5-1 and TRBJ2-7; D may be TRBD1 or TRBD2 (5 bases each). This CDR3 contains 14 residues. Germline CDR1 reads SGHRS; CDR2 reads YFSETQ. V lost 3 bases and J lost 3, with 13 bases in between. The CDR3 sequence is CASSYRDGRYEQYF. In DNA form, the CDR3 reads TGCGCCAGCAGCTACCGGGACGGACGCTACGAGCAGTACTTC.

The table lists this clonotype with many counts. CDR3 nucleotide sequence: TGCAGCGTTGAAGGACCCTCTGGAAACACCATATATTTT. Its protein product is CSVEGPSGNTIYF. The chain couples TRBV29-1 to TRBJ1-3; D not resolved. Germline V gene sequence: CDR1 SQVTM, CDR2 ANQGSEA. The CDR3 is 13 residues long. Deletions cut 1 base from V and 0 bases from J, with 4 bases between.

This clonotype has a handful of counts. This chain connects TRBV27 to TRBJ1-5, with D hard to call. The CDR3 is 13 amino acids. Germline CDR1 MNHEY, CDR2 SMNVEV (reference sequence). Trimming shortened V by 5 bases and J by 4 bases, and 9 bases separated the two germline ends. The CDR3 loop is CASSIFENQPQHF. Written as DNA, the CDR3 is TGTGCCAGCAGTATTTTTGAGAATCAGCCCCAGCATTTT.

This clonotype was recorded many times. The CDR3, as DNA: TGTGCCAGCAGCTTGGGGGAAGAAGAGACCCAGTACTTC. It encodes CASSLGEEETQYF. This chain uses TRBV5-4 with TRBJ2-5; D unclear. V lost 0 bases to trimming and J lost 3 bases, with 6 bases between them. The CDR3 is made up of 13 amino acids. The germline CDR1 and CDR2 sequences are SGHNT and YYREEE (reference sequence).

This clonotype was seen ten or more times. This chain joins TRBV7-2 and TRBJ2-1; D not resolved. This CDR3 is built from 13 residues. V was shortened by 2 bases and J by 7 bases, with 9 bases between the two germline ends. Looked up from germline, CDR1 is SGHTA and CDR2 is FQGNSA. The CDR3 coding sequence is TGTGCCAGCAGCTTATTAGCTGGGAATGAGCAGTTCTTC. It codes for CASSLLAGNEQFF.

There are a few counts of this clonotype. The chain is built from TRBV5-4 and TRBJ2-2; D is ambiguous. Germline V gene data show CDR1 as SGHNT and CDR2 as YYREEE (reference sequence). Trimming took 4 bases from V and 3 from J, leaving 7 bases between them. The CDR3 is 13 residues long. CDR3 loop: CASSGIDTGELFF. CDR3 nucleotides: TGTGCCAGCAGCGGAATAGACACCGGGGAGCTGTTTTTT. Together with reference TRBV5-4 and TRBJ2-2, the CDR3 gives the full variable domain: ETGVTQSPTHLIKTRGQQVTLRCSSQSGHNTVSWYQQALGQGPQFIFQYYREEENGRGNFPPRFSGLQFPNYSSELNVNALELDDSALYLCASSGIDTGELFFGEGSRLTVL.

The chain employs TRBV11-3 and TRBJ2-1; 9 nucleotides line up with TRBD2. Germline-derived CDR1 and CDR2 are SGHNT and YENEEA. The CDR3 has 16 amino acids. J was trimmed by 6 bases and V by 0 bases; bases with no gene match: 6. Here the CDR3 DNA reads TGTGCCAGCAGCTTAGAGGGCGGGAGGGCCTTCAATGAGCAGTTCTTC. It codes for CASSLEGGRAFNEQFF.